Listed here is a single TCR beta chain. The data stem from a study of T cell changes during pregnancy in multiple sclerosis. The assay was immunoSEQ multiplex PCR, and TCRdb's table has in-frame clones only and misses some. In the table there are tens of thousands of clones, approximately 91% of which are singletons. The CDR3 consists of 13 residues. Trimming removed 1 base at V and 7 bases at J, with 8 bases between. The V gene's germline CDR1 is LNHNV and CDR2 YYDKDF (reference sequence). The source is a female donor in good health, enrolled as a control in a pregnancy study. V gene TRBV15 combines with J gene TRBJ2-1, with a tentative D call TRBD1 (6 bases). The specimen comprised CD4+ T cells from peripheral blood mononuclear cells, sampled in the second trimester of pregnancy. The CDR3 bases are TGTGCCACCAGCAGAGGGGACAAAAATGAGCAGTTCTTC. It codes for CATSRGDKNEQFF. The variable domain in full, with the rest retrieved from reference TRBV15 and TRBJ2-1, is DAMVIQNPRYQVTQFGKPVTLSCSQTLNHNVMYWYQQKSSQAPKLLFHYYDKDFNNEADTPDNFQSRRPNTSFCFLDIRSPGLGDTAMYLCATSRGDKNEQFFGPGTRLTVL.